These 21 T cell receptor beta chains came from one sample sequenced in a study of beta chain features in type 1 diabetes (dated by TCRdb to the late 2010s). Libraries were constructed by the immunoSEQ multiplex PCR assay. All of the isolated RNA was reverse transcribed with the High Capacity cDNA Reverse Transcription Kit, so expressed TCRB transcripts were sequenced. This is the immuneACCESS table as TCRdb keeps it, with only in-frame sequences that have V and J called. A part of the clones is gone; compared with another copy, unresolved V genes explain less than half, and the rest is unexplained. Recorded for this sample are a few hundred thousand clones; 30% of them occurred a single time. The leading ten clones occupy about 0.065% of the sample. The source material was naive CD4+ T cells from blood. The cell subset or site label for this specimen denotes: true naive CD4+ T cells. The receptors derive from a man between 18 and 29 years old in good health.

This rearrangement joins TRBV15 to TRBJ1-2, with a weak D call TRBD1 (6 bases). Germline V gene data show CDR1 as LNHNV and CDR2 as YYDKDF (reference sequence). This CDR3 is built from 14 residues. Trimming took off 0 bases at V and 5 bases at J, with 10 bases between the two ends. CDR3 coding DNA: TGTGCCACCAGCAGAGATTTTACAGGGTATGGCTACACCTTC. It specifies CATSRDFTGYGYTF.

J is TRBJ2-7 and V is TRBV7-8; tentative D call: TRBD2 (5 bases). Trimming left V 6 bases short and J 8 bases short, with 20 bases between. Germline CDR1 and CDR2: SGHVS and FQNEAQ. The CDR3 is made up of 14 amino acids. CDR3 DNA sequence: TGTGCCAGCAGGCACCTAGCTGAGCCTACGCAGCAGTACTTC. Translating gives CASRHLAEPTQQYF.

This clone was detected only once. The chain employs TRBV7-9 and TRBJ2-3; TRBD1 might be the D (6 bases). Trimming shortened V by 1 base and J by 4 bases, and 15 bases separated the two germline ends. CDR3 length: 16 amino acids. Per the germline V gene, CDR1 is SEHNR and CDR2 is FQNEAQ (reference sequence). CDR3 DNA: TGTGCCAGCAGCTTAGGCCCCACAGGGTACGCAGATACGCAGTATTTT. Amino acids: CASSLGPTGYADTQYF.

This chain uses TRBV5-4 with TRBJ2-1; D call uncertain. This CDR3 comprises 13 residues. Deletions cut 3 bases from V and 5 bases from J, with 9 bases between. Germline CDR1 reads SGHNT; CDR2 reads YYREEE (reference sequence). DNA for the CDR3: TGTGCCAGCAGCTCTGTTACCGACAATGAGCAGTTCTTC. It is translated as CASSSVTDNEQFF.

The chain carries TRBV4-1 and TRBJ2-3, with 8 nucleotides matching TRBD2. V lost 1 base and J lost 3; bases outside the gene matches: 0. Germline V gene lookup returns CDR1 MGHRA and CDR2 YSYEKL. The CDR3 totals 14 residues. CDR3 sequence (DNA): TGCGCCAGCAGCCAAGCTAGCGGGACAGATACGCAGTATTTT. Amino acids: CASSQASGTDTQYF.

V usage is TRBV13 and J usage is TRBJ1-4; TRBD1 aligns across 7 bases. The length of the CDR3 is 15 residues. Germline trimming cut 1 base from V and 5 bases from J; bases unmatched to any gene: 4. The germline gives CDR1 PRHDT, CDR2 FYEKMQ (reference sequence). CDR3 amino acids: CASSLAGQENEKLFF. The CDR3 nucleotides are TGTGCCAGCAGCTTAGCAGGACAGGAGAATGAAAAACTGTTTTTT.

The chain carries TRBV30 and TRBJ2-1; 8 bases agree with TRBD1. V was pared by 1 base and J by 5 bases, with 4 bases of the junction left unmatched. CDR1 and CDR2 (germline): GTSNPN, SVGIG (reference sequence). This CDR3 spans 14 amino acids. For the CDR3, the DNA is TGTGCCTGGAGTGGGGGACAGGTTCACAATGAGCAGTTCTTC. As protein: CAWSGGQVHNEQFF.

CDR3 DNA sequence: TGTGCCAGCAGCGTGGATGGGAATCCGGAAAACTATGGCTACACCTTC. Translation gives CASSVDGNPENYGYTF. This rearrangement joins TRBV5-4 to TRBJ1-2; D remains unclear. Trimming took 4 bases from V and 2 from J, leaving 18 bases between them. Germline CDR1 reads SGHNT; CDR2 reads YYREEE (reference sequence). The CDR3 extends over 16 amino acids.

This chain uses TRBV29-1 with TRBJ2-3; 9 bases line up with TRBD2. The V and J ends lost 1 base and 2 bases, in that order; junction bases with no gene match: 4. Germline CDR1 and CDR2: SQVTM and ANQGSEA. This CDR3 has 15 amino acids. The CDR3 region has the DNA TGCAGCGTTGAAGGTAGCGGGAGTTCCACAGATACGCAGTATTTT. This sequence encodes CSVEGSGSSTDTQYF.

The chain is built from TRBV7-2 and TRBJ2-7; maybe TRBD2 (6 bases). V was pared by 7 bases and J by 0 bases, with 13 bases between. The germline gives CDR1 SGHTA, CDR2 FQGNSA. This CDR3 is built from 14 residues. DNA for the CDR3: TGTGCCAGCATGGACCGGGGGAGCTCCTACGAGCAGTACTTC. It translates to CASMDRGSSYEQYF.

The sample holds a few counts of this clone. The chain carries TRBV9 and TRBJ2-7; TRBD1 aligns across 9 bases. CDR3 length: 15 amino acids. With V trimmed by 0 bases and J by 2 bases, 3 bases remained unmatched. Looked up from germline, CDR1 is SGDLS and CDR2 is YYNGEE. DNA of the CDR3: TGTGCCAGCAGCGTAGACGGGACAGGGCCCTACGAGCAGTACTTC. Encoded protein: CASSVDGTGPYEQYF.

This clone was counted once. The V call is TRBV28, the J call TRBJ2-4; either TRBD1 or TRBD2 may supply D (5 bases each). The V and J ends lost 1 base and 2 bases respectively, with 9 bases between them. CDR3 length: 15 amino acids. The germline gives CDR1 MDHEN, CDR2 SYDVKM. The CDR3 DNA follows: TGTGCCAGCAGTTTATCAGGGACGACCAAAAACATTCAGTACTTC. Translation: CASSLSGTTKNIQYF. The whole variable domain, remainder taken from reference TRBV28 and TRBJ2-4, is DVKVTQSSRYLVKRTGEKVFLECVQDMDHENMFWYRQDPGLGLRLIYFSYDVKMKEKGDIPEGYSVSREKKERFSLILESASTNQTSMYLCASSLSGTTKNIQYFGAGTRLSVL.

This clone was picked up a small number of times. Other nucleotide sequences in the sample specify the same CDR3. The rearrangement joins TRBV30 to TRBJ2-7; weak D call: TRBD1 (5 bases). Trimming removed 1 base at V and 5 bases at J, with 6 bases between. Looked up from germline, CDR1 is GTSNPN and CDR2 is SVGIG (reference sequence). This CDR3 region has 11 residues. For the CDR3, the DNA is TGTGCCTGGAGTGAGGGGAACGAGCAGTACTTC. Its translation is CAWSEGNEQYF. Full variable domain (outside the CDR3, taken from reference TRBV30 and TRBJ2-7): SQTIHQWPATLVQPVGSPLSLECTVEGTSNPNLYWYRQAAGRGLQLLFYSVGIGQISSEVPQNLSASRPQDRQFILSSKKLLLSDSGFYLCAWSEGNEQYFGPGTRLTVT.

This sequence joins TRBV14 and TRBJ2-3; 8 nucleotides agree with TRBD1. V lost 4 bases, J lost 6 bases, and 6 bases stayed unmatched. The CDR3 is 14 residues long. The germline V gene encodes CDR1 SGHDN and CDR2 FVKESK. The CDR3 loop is CASSLDRAEDTQYF. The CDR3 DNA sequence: TGTGCCAGCAGCCTGGACAGGGCGGAGGATACGCAGTATTTT.

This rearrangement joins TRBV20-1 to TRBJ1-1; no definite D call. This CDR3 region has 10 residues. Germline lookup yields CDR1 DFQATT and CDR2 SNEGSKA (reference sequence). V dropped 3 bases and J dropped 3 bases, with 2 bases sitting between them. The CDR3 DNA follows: TGCAGTGCTAGTCACACTGAAGCTTTCTTT. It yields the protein CSASHTEAFF.

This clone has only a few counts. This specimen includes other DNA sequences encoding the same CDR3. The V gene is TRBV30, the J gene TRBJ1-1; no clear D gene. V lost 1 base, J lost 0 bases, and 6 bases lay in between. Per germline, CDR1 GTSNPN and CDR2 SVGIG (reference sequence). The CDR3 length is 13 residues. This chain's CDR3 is CAWSAEMNTEAFF. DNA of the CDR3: TGTGCCTGGAGTGCCGAAATGAACACTGAAGCTTTCTTT.

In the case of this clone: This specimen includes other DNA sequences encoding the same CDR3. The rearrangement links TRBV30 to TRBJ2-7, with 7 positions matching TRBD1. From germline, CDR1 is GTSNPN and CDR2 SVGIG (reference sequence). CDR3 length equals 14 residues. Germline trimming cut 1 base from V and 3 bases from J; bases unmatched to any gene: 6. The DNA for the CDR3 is TGTGCCTGGAGTGCTGACAGGGTTTTCTACGAGCAGTACTTC. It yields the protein CAWSADRVFYEQYF. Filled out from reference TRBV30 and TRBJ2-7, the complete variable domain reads SQTIHQWPATLVQPVGSPLSLECTVEGTSNPNLYWYRQAAGRGLQLLFYSVGIGQISSEVPQNLSASRPQDRQFILSSKKLLLSDSGFYLCAWSADRVFYEQYFGPGTRLTVT.

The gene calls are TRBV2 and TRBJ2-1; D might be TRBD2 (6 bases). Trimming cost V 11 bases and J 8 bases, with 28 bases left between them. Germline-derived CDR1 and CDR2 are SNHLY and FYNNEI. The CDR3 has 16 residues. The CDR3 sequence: CAVNTNRDSTQHEQFF. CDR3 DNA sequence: TGTGCCGTCAACACGAACCGGGACTCCACTCAGCATGAGCAGTTCTTC.

CDR3 protein: CASSHPGRTDTQYF. The CDR3 DNA reads TGTGCCAGCAGCCACCCGGGACGCACAGATACGCAGTATTTT. The J gene is TRBJ2-3, the V gene TRBV7-8; D possibly uses TRBD1 or TRBD2 (5 bases each). The V and J ends lost 5 bases and 1 base respectively, with 10 bases between them. Per germline, CDR1 SGHVS and CDR2 FQNEAQ. This CDR3 contains 14 residues. Drawing the rest from reference TRBV7-8 and TRBJ2-3, the complete variable domain is GAGVSQSPRYKVAKRGQDVALRCDPISGHVSLFWYQQALGQGPEFLTYFQNEAQLDKSGLPSDRFFAERPEGSVSTLKIQRTQQEDSAVYLCASSHPGRTDTQYFGPGTRLTVL.

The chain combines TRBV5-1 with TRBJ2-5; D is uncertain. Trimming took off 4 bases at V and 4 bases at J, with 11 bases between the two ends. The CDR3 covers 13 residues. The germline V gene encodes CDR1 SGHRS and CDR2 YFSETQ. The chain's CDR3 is CASSRTRVETQYF. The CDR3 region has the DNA TGCGCCAGCAGCCGAACCCGGGTAGAGACCCAGTACTTC. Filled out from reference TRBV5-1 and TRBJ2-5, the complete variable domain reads KAGVTQTPRYLIKTRGQQVTLSCSPISGHRSVSWYQQTPGQGLQFLFEYFSETQRNKGNFPGRFSGRQFSNSRSEMNVSTLELGDSALYLCASSRTRVETQYFGPGTRLLVL.

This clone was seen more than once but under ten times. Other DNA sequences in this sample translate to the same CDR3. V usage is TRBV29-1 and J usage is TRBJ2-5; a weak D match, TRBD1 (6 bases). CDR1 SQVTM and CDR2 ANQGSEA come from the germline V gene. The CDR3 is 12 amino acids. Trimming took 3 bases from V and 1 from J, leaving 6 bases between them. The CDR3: CSVEGAQETQYF. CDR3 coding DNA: TGCAGCGTTGAGGGGGCCCAAGAGACCCAGTACTTC. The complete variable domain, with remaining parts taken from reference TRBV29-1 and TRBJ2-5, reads SAVISQKPSRDICQRGTSLTIQCQVDSQVTMMFWYRQQPGQSLTLIATANQGSEATYESGFVIDKFPISRPNLTFSTLTVSNMSPEDSSIYLCSVEGAQETQYFGPGTRLLVL.